This TCR beta chain derives from a study of T-cell reconstitution after alpha-beta-depleted transplantation in children. Study-wide points: T-cell counts and diversity at one year post-transplant came mainly from newly produced T cells. Reportedly, roughly two months post-transplant, alpha-beta T cells arose from several hundred expanded graft clones. Recipient T cells and thymic progenitors that survived gave rise to the high TCRbeta diversity observed at day 60 in some patients.

In this sample, this clonotype turned up many times. Its antigen is not identified. TCRbeta library construction was performed incorporating unique molecular identifiers. One entry per CDR3 protein results from TCRdb running MiXCR on the PCR reads. Of roughly 240,000 distinct CDR3 sequences in the sample, 8.2% were seen once. Germline CDR1 DFQATT, CDR2 SNEGSKA (reference sequence). This CDR3 region has 15 residues. V gave up 3 bases and J gave up 1 base; unmatched junction bases: 5. This specimen consisted of PBMCs, mostly from graft donor cells, obtained 180 days after TCRalphabeta/CD19-depleted stem cell transplant. V gene TRBV20-1 combines with J gene TRBJ2-3; 9 nucleotides agree with TRBD2. This TCR was sampled from a male patient younger than 18 who had a stem cell transplant for acute lymphoblastic leukemia, so the T cells may come from the graft donor. The CDR3 here is CSARPGTSRTDTQYF. CDR3 nucleotide sequence: TGCAGTGCTAGGCCAGGGACTAGCCGCACAGATACGCAGTATTTT.